The clone carrying this TCR beta chain was counted between two and nine times. This entry belongs to a study of blood T cell repertoires in COVID-19. The overall study: In each case, the material was cDNA or gDNA derived from T cells, B-cell-depleted T cells, or PBMCs.

Living in about two dozen US areas, the participants were between roughly 18 and 89 years of age. Recovered status applied to Cohort 3 donors who had two consecutive negative PCRs. It also applied to those with clearance or with symptom resolution. Using immunoSEQ multiplex PCR, the repertoire was profiled, and TCRdb retains in-frame clones only, with some absent. The sample holds over 150,000 clones, about four fifths seen once. The TCR comes from a man aged 35 to 55 who had recovered from COVID-19. Sequencing was carried out using PBMCs or T cells enriched from blood (not recorded which).

The CDR3 sequence: CASSELMDRGPSKMNTEAFF. CDR3 in DNA: TGTGCCAGCAGCGAATTAATGGACAGGGGGCCGAGTAAGATGAACACTGAAGCTTTCTTT. The chain is built from TRBV9 and TRBJ1-1; 11 nucleotides match TRBD1. CDR3 length: 20 amino acids. Germline CDR1 is SGDLS and CDR2 is YYNGEE. With V trimmed by 3 bases and J by 0 bases, 16 bases remained unmatched.